The T cell receptor beta chain described here comes from a study of blood T cell repertoires in COVID-19. This CDR3 has 19 residues. V was clipped by 3 bases and J by 2 bases; unmatched bases: 16. The germline V gene has CDR1 SGHTA and CDR2 FQGNSA. Clones were read by immunoSEQ multiplex PCR, and TCRdb kept only the in-frame ones, dropping some. The sample yields around 28,000 clones, roughly 90% seen once. The sequencing input was peripheral blood. This clonotype originated in a human donor in a cohort sampled during active COVID-19. The V gene is TRBV7-2, the J gene TRBJ2-3; 8 nucleotides align to TRBD2. In nucleotides, the CDR3 is TGTGCCAGCAGCTTGGGAGTAGGGAGGCGGGGGGCTACCACAGATACGCAGTATTTT. As protein: CASSLGVGRRGATTDTQYF. The whole variable domain, remainder taken from reference TRBV7-2 and TRBJ2-3, is GAGVSQSPSNKVTEKGKDVELRCDPISGHTALYWYRQSLGQGLEFLIYFQGNSAPDKSGLPSDRFSAERTGGSVSTLTIQRTQQEDSAVYLCASSLGVGRRGATTDTQYFGPGTRLTVL.